Following are 22 T cell receptor beta chains from one sample sequenced in a study of blood T cell repertoires in COVID-19. Libraries were prepared by immunoSEQ multiplex PCR; TCRdb keeps only in-frame clonotypes and omits some of them. The sample holds 200,000 to 250,000 clones, around 80% seen once. Material for sequencing was peripheral blood. The receptors here all came from a human donor in a cohort sampled during active COVID-19.

J is TRBJ2-7 and V is TRBV18, with 8 bases that match TRBD2. CDR1 is KGHSH, CDR2 LQKENI, per germline. V shed 0 bases and J 0 bases; nucleotides not matched to a gene: 13. The CDR3 is 19 residues long. In DNA form, the CDR3 reads TGTGCCAGCTCACCACCCGGGAGGGATCGATACTCTCTCTCCTACGAGCAGTACTTC. This sequence encodes CASSPPGRDRYSLSYEQYF.

The chain recombines TRBV6-5 with TRBJ2-2; no firm D call. The CDR3 length is 13 residues. V was pared by 8 bases and J by 5 bases, with 12 bases between. From germline, CDR1 is MNHEY and CDR2 SVGAGI. CDR3 nucleotide sequence: TGTGCCAGCCGGCGAGCGCGGACCGGGGAGCTGTTTTTT. It encodes CASRRARTGELFF.

With respect to this clone: Other DNA sequences in this specimen translate into the identical CDR3. The CDR3: CASSLGGVSGNTIYF. The CDR3 nucleotides read TGTGCCAGCAGCCTCGGGGGGGTCTCTGGAAACACCATATATTTT. This chain joins TRBV5-6 and TRBJ1-3; D is perhaps TRBD1 (5 bases). Germline values: CDR1 SGHDT, CDR2 YYEEEE. The CDR3 sequence is 15 residues long. Trimming pared 4 bases from V and 0 bases from J, leaving 11 bases between.

This chain joins TRBV28 and TRBJ2-2; D ambiguous. There are 16 residues in the CDR3. Trimming took 3 bases from V and 2 from J, leaving 13 bases between them. CDR1 and CDR2 from the germline V gene are MDHEN and SYDVKM. The CDR3 is CASSFASKSNTGELFF. CDR3 bases: TGTGCCAGCAGTTTTGCCAGTAAATCTAACACCGGGGAGCTGTTTTTT.

V gene TRBV11-3 combines with J gene TRBJ2-1; 11 positions agree with TRBD2. V was clipped by 5 bases and J by 3 bases; unmatched bases: 6. The germline CDR1 and CDR2 sequences are SGHNT and YENEEA. The CDR3 contains 16 residues. As DNA, the CDR3 is TGTGCCAGCAGCCGTGCCGGGACTAGCGGCTACAATGAGCAGTTCTTC. It yields the protein CASSRAGTSGYNEQFF.

V and J are TRBV3-1 (or the pseudogene TRBV3-2) and TRBJ2-1, with 14 bases matching TRBD2. Germline V gives CDR1 LGHDT, CDR2 YNNKEL (reference sequence). The trim removed 2 bases at V and 9 bases at J, leaving 9 bases unmatched. The CDR3 totals 17 residues. CDR3 loop: CASSQSGTSGGRGEQFF. The CDR3 DNA reads as TGTGCCAGCAGCCAAAGTGGGACTAGCGGGGGCCGGGGTGAGCAGTTCTTC.

The chain has TRBV19 and TRBJ2-7; TRBD1 agrees at 8 bases. Germline assignment: CDR1 LNHDA and CDR2 SQIVND (reference sequence). The V and J ends lost 4 bases and 5 bases, in that order; junction bases with no gene match: 10. The CDR3 length is 15 residues. CDR3 sequence reads: CASSNNPDRVDEQYF. In nucleotides, the CDR3 is TGTGCCAGTAGTAACAACCCGGACAGGGTCGACGAGCAGTACTTC.

This chain uses TRBV3-1 (or the pseudogene TRBV3-2) with TRBJ2-7, with D possibly matching TRBD1 (6 bases). Trimming took off 4 bases at V and 5 bases at J, with 15 bases between the two ends. The V gene's germline CDR1 is LGHDT and CDR2 YNNKEL (reference sequence). The CDR3 is 14 residues long. The CDR3 DNA sequence: TGTGCCAGCAGCCCCAACCAGGGGTCCCACGAGCAGTACTTC. Translation: CASSPNQGSHEQYF.

V usage is TRBV5-1 and J usage is TRBJ2-7; TRBD2 agrees at 8 bases. The CDR3 is 14 amino acids. Germline lookup yields CDR1 SGHRS and CDR2 YFSETQ. Unmatched junction bases numbered 2, after V lost 3 bases and J lost 0 bases. CDR3: CASSWGTSSYEQYF. Written as DNA, the CDR3 is TGCGCCAGCAGCTGGGGGACTAGCTCCTACGAGCAGTACTTC.

In this sample, this clone turned up a few times. The genes are TRBV6-4 and TRBJ2-5; TRBD2 matches 13 bases. The ends lost 3 bases at V and 5 bases at J; junction bases unmatched: 3. The CDR3 is made up of 15 amino acids. Germline V lookup: CDR1 MRHNA, CDR2 SNTAGT. The CDR3: CASSELAGGLETQYF. The CDR3 coding sequence is TGTGCCAGCAGTGAACTAGCGGGAGGGCTGGAGACCCAGTACTTC.

The V call is TRBV5-6, the J call TRBJ1-5, with 7 bases matching TRBD1. After removal of 4 bases from V and 6 bases from J, the junction contained 13 bases not matched to a gene. CDR1 is SGHDT and CDR2 is YYEEEE in the germline V gene. The CDR3 length is 16 residues. CDR3: CASSQGAGNRGQPQHF. For the CDR3, the DNA is TGTGCCAGCAGCCAGGGTGCGGGAAACAGGGGTCAGCCCCAGCATTTT.

The rearrangement uses TRBV7-9 and TRBJ1-1; 7 positions match TRBD1. This CDR3 is 15 amino acids long. In germline, CDR1 is SEHNR, CDR2 FQNEAQ (reference sequence). V shed 3 bases, J shed 5 bases, and the junction held 9 bases outside the gene matches. The CDR3 DNA follows: TGTGCCAGCAGCTTCCGACAGGGCCGGGGAACTGAAGCTTTCTTT. This sequence encodes CASSFRQGRGTEAFF.

The V call is TRBV4-3, the J call TRBJ2-1, with D possibly matching TRBD2 (5 bases). The CDR3 has 18 residues. Germline CDR1 is LGHNA and CDR2 is YSLEER. Trimming cost V 0 bases and J 3 bases, with 18 bases left between them. The CDR3 reads CASSQEGGEGGYYNEQFF. CDR3 DNA sequence: TGCGCCAGCAGCCAAGAGGGTGGCGAGGGCGGATACTACAATGAGCAGTTCTTC.

The chain is built from TRBV7-8 and TRBJ2-7; TRBD2 might be the D (7 bases). This CDR3 has 16 amino acids. The ends were cut back, 1 base at V and 2 bases at J, with 15 bases in the middle. CDR1 is SGHVS and CDR2 is FQNEAQ in the germline V gene. CDR3 region: CASSLGIAGGPYEQYF. The DNA for the CDR3 is TGTGCCAGCAGCTTAGGGATCGCCGGGGGGCCCTACGAGCAGTACTTC.

The V gene is TRBV30, the J gene TRBJ2-1; a possible D gene is TRBD2 (5 bases). The CDR3 has 12 amino acids. V gave up 4 bases and J gave up 3 bases, with 7 bases separating them. Germline CDR1 reads GTSNPN; CDR2 reads SVGIG (reference sequence). The CDR3, as DNA: TGTGCCTGGACCCGGGACTACAATGAGCAGTTCTTC. It yields the protein CAWTRDYNEQFF.

The chain has TRBV6-2 or TRBV6-3 and TRBJ1-1, with D possibly being TRBD1 (5 bases). There are 13 residues in the CDR3. The germline CDR1 and CDR2 sequences are MNHEY and SVGEGT. V lost 4 bases to trimming and J lost 4 bases, with 10 bases between them. The CDR3 loop reads CASSSGGFTEAFF. For the CDR3, the DNA is TGTGCCAGCAGTTCCGGGGGTTTCACTGAAGCTTTCTTT.

The chain joins TRBV29-1 to TRBJ2-5, with 7 nucleotides matching TRBD1. Unmatched junction bases numbered 6, after V lost 7 bases and J lost 4 bases. This CDR3 region has 12 residues. The germline gives CDR1 SQVTM, CDR2 ANQGSEA. The CDR3 loop is CSDRTGRETQYF. CDR3 sequence (DNA): TGCAGCGACCGGACAGGCAGAGAGACCCAGTACTTC.

This rearrangement joins TRBV7-8 to TRBJ2-1, with D perhaps TRBD2 (5 bases). The CDR3 has 14 amino acids. Germline loops: CDR1 SGHVS, CDR2 FQNEAQ. The ends were cut back, 1 base at V and 6 bases at J, with 10 bases in the middle. CDR3 region: CASSLGGGGNEQFF. Written as DNA, the CDR3 is TGTGCCAGCAGCTTAGGGGGTGGAGGCAATGAGCAGTTCTTC.

V gene TRBV27 combines with J gene TRBJ1-2; D is ambiguous. The germline gives CDR1 MNHEY, CDR2 SMNVEV (reference sequence). The length of the CDR3 is 13 residues. The germline V and J ends were trimmed by 3 bases and 3 bases, with 8 bases remaining between them. The CDR3 region has the DNA TGTGCCAGCAGTTTGGGGAGGGACTATGGCTACACCTTC. Protein product: CASSLGRDYGYTF.

This chain connects TRBV9 to TRBJ1-1, with a possible D match to TRBD1 (6 bases). The CDR3 is 14 amino acids. V lost 1 base to trimming and J lost 1 base, with 8 bases between them. Germline CDR1 reads SGDLS; CDR2 reads YYNGEE. The CDR3 protein is CASSVRQENTEAFF. CDR3 nucleotides: TGTGCCAGCAGCGTAAGACAGGAGAACACTGAAGCTTTCTTT.

The rearrangement links TRBV4-2 to TRBJ2-1, with 9 bases lining up with TRBD2. The germline V gene encodes CDR1 LGHNA and CDR2 YNFKEQ. The CDR3 totals 16 residues. The ends lost 0 bases at V and 3 bases at J; junction bases unmatched: 3. The CDR3 loop is CASSQDLAGYYNEQFF. CDR3 nucleotides: TGTGCCAGCAGCCAAGACCTAGCGGGGTACTACAATGAGCAGTTCTTC.

The sample holds a few counts of this clone. The V and J genes are TRBV6-2 or TRBV6-3 and TRBJ2-5; TRBD2 matches 7 bases. V dropped 0 bases and J dropped 10; count of bases not matched to a gene: 8. Germline V CDR1 and CDR2: MNHEY, SVGEGT. There are 14 residues in the CDR3. This CDR3 reads CASSYSLPGGIQYF. The CDR3 region has the DNA TGTGCCAGCAGTTACTCCCTTCCGGGAGGAATCCAGTACTTC.